This T cell receptor (beta chain) was sequenced in a study of regulatory T cells in long-lasting Graves disease. Losses at the gene ends were 2 bases for V and 10 bases for J; bases not matched to a gene: 6. The germline CDR1 and CDR2 sequences are MNHEY and SMNVEV (reference sequence). This CDR3 is 13 amino acids long. Time point: newly diagnosed GD, antithyroid drugs for less than 3 months. Isolated PBMC RNA provided the starting material for the TCR library. With iRepertoire HTBI primers and Arm-PCR of CDR3 regions, TCR beta libraries were built. TCRdb called the multiplex PCR reads again in MiXCR, with one record for every CDR3 protein. The repertoire holds about 370,000 distinct CDR3 sequences, roughly 15% seen once, with 22% in the top ten. This clonotype was picked up many times.

The sample was peripheral blood mononuclear cells (PBMCs), taken at new diagnosis, from a patient treated with antithyroid drugs. This chain uses TRBV27 with TRBJ1-1, with 8 bases matching TRBD1. This receptor was taken from a female donor with Graves disease. CDR3: CASSLRTGSLAFF. The CDR3 DNA is TGTGCCAGCAGTTTACGGACAGGGAGTTTAGCTTTCTTT.